This TCR beta chain appears in the sequencing data of a study of beta chain features in type 1 diabetes. Expressed TCRB transcripts got sequenced, as all isolated RNA was reverse transcribed. Generated by immunoSEQ multiplex PCR, the TCRdb table keeps only in-frame clones and is missing some. This table holds 250,000 to 350,000 clones, approximately 14% found once. Germline values: CDR1 MDHEN, CDR2 SYDVKM. The CDR3 consists of 10 residues. With 4 bases removed from V and 13 bases from J, the gap between germline ends came to 8 bases. As for this clone: The antigen remains undetermined.

CD45RO/CCR7/CD25/CD127/CD95/CD27 sorting isolated CD4+ naive, central memory, regulatory and stem cell-like memory cells. General study results and limits: VDJ junctions sequenced from type 1 diabetes patients showed fewer insertions and more deletions. Shorter templates might be favored by PCR, and equally so in patients and in controls. Across patients, naive, central memory and Treg TCRB repertoires exhibited apparently greater similarity than was observed across healthy donors. People with Type 1 diabetes carried modestly yet significantly shorter TCRB CDR3s in all four CD4+ subsets.

The chain has TRBV28 and TRBJ2-1; D remains ambiguous. The sequenced sample consisted of naive CD4+ T cells from blood. The clonotype originates from a man aged 25-40 years with type 1 diabetes. This CDR3 reads CASSSSIQFF. CDR3 bases: TGTGCCAGCAGTTCATCAATCCAGTTCTTC.